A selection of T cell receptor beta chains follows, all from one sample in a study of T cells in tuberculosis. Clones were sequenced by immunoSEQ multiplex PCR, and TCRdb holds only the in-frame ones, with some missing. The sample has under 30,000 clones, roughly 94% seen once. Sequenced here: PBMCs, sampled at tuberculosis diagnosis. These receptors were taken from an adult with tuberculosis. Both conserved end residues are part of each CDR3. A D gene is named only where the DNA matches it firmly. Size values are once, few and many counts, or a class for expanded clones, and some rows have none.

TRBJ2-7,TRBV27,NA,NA,TGTGCCAGCAGTTTCGGAGGGTGGGCGCCCTACGAGCAGTACTTC,CASSFGGWAPYEQYF
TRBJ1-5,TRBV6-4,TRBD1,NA,TGTGCCAGCAGTTCGACAGGGGGTAGCAATCAGCCCCAGCATTTT,CASSSTGGSNQPQHF
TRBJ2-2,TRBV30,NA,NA,TGTGCCTGGAGCGGCCTCGCCGTCGGGACTGGGGAGCTGTTTTTT,CAWSGLAVGTGELFF
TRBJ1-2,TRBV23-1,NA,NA,TGCGCCAGCAGTCGCTACGGGAAGAATACAGTCTATGGCTACACCTTC,CASSRYGKNTVYGYTF
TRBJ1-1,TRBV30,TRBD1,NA,TGTGCCTGGATGAGGACAGGGGAGAACACTGAAGCTTTCTTT,CAWMRTGENTEAFF
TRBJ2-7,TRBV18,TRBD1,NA,TGTGCCAGCTCACCGAGCCGGGGACAGGGGGCTATGAACGAGCAGTACTTC,CASSPSRGQGAMNEQYF
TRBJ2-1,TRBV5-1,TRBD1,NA,TGCGCCAGCAGCTTGGGTATTGAGACAGGGAGCAAGTTCTTC,CASSLGIETGSKFF
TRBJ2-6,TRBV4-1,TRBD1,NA,TGCGCCAGCAGCCAAACAGGGGCTGGGGCCAACGTCCTGACTTTC,CASSQTGAGANVLTF
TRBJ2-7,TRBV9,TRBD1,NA,TGTGCCAGCAGCGTGGGACAGACCTACGAGCAGTACTTC,CASSVGQTYEQYF
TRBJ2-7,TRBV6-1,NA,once,TGTGCCAGCAGTGGCCGGGACACGGGGCCCTACGAGCAGTACTTC,CASSGRDTGPYEQYF
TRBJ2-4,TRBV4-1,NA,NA,TGCGCCAGCAGCCAAGAGCGGGACAGAACCATAGCCAAAAACATTCAGTACTTC,CASSQERDRTIAKNIQYF
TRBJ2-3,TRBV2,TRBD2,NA,TGTGCCAGCGGGGAGACTAGCTTCCCAGATACGCAGTATTTT,CASGETSFPDTQYF
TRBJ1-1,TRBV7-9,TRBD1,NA,TGTGCCAGCAGCTACCATGAGGGGGCGGGCACTGAAGCTTTCTTT,CASSYHEGAGTEAFF
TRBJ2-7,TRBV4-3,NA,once,TGCGCCAGCAGCCTACGACCCGGAGGCGTTAGCTCCTACGAGCAGTACTTC,CASSLRPGGVSSYEQYF
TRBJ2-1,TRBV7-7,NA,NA,TGTGCCAGCAGCTTATTGTCGGGAGCTGGTGAGCAGTTCTTC,CASSLLSGAGEQFF
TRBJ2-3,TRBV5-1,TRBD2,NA,TGCGCCAGCAGCTCGTCCGGGACTAGCGGGAGCGGCACAGATACGCAGTATTTT,CASSSSGTSGSGTDTQYF
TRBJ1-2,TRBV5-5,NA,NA,TGTGCCAGCAGCCCCGACACGTATGGCTACACCTTC,CASSPDTYGYTF
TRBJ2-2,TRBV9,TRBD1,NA,TGTGCCAGCAGCGACCGTAAGGGACAGAAGAACACCGGGGAGCTGTTTTTT,CASSDRKGQKNTGELFF
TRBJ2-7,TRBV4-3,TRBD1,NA,TGCGCCAGCAGCCCAGGGACAGGGGCCTACGAGCAGTACTTC,CASSPGTGAYEQYF
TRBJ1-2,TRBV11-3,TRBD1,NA,TGTGCCAGCAGCTATAACCGCCGGACAGGGGACGGCTACACCTTC,CASSYNRRTGDGYTF
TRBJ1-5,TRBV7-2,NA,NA,TGTGCCAGCAGCTTAGTTGCGGTCGCGCTCAATCAGCCCCAGCATTTT,CASSLVAVALNQPQHF
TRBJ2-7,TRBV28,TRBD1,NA,TGTGCCAGCCTACAAAGGGCGCAGGGGGCGGGGGAGCAGTACTTC,CASLQRAQGAGEQYF
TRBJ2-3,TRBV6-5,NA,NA,TGTGCCAGCCGAGGGTGGGCCGGCACAGATACGCAGTATTTT,CASRGWAGTDTQYF
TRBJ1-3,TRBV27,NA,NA,TGTGCCAGCAGCGTTTCCTCTGGAAACACCATATATTTT,CASSVSSGNTIYF
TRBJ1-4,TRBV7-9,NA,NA,TGTGCCAGCAGCTTACTGCTCGGAAAACAGGAGGGTGGTGGTGAAAAACTGTTTTTT,CASSLLLGKQEGGGEKLFF
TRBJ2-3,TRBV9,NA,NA,TGTGCCAGCAGCCTACGGACAGCGCTCACAGATACGCAGTATTTT,CASSLRTALTDTQYF
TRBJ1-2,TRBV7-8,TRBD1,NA,TGTGCCAGCAGCTTAGCCCCCAGGGGGTTGGTCTCCTATGGCTACACCTTC,CASSLAPRGLVSYGYTF
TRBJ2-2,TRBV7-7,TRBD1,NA,TGTGCCAGCAGCCCCCGACAGGGGGTAAGCGGGGAGCTGTTTTTT,CASSPRQGVSGELFF
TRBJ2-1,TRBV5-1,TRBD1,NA,TGCGCCAGCAGCTTGCGGGGACAGGGGCACTACAATGAGCAGTTCTTC,CASSLRGQGHYNEQFF
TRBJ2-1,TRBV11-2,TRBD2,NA,TGTGCCAGCAGCCGAGAACTAGCGGGAGAGAGCAATGAGCAGTTCTTC,CASSRELAGESNEQFF
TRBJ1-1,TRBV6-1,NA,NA,TGTGCCAGCCCAGGGCACAGGGATGACACTGAAGCTTTCTTT,CASPGHRDDTEAFF
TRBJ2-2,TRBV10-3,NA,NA,TGTGCCATCAGCCCGGGACAGAACACCGGGGAGCTGTTTTTT,CAISPGQNTGELFF
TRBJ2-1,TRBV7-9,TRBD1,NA,TGTGCCAGCAGCTTAGGGACAGGGGATTACAATGAGCAGTTCTTC,CASSLGTGDYNEQFF
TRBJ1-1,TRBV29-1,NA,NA,TGCAGCGTTCTCGAGGGCGAGAACACTGAAGCTTTCTTT,CSVLEGENTEAFF
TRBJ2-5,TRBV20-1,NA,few,TGCAGTGCTAGTCGGTCGGAGACCCAGTACTTC,CSASRSETQYF
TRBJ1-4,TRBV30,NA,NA,TGTGCCTGGAGAGCCTGGGCGGGGACTAATGAAAAACTGTTTTTT,CAWRAWAGTNEKLFF
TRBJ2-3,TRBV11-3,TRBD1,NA,TGTGCCAGCAGCCCCCGAGGGGGCGAAGATACGCAGTATTTT,CASSPRGGEDTQYF